This TCR beta chain came from a study of T cell changes during pregnancy in multiple sclerosis. Sequencing used immunoSEQ multiplex PCR; TCRdb keeps in-frame clones, though not all of them. The data show about 51,000 clones, 94% seen once. CDR3 length: 14 amino acids. Germline CDR1 reads MNHEY; CDR2 reads SVGAGI. V dropped 6 bases and J dropped 12; count of bases not matched to a gene: 12. Specimen: CD4+ T cells from peripheral blood mononuclear cells, collected in the second trimester of pregnancy. The sequence was obtained from a female donor with multiple sclerosis, enrolled in a pregnancy study. The V gene is TRBV6-5, the J gene TRBJ1-1, with TRBD1 matching over 11 bases. CDR3 DNA sequence: TGTGCCAGCAGCAAACCTGGGACAGGGGGGTCCACTTTCTTT. Residues: CASSKPGTGGSTFF.